The 20 T cell receptor beta chains below come from one sample, sequenced in a study of radiation and T cells in renal cell carcinoma. Sequencing used immunoSEQ multiplex PCR; TCRdb keeps in-frame clones, though not all of them. The data contain about 49,000 clones, more than 80% of them singletons. Noted time point: blood 2 weeks post-SBRT. Described treatment: 15 Gy SBRT to primary tumor, nephrectomy 4 weeks later. Sequenced material: blood, taken from a patient whose treatment included radiotherapy and nephrectomy. Every receptor here comes from a woman between 65 and 79 years old with renal cell carcinoma.

Written as DNA, the CDR3 is TGTGCCAGTAGTAGGGGGACAGGGTTCTACAATGAGCAGTTCTTC. Translation gives CASSRGTGFYNEQFF. The chain joins TRBV19 to TRBJ2-1; 9 bases match TRBD1. The CDR3 spans 15 residues. The junction had 4 bases not matched to a gene; V was cut back by 4 bases and J by 3 bases. Per germline, CDR1 LNHDA and CDR2 SQIVND (reference sequence).

This rearrangement joins TRBV5-8 to TRBJ2-5; 14 nucleotides agree with TRBD2. This CDR3 has 17 residues. V gave up 4 bases and J gave up 4 bases; unmatched junction bases: 9. CDR1 SGHTS and CDR2 YDEGEE come from the germline V gene. The CDR3 DNA sequence: TGTGCCAGCAGCAATAACCGACTAGCGGGGGGGCTAGAGACCCAGTACTTC. Translated, it gives CASSNNRLAGGLETQYF.

This clone was seen more than once but under ten times. This rearrangement joins TRBV7-9 to TRBJ1-1; D is possibly TRBD1 (5 bases). Trimming shortened V by 0 bases and J by 2 bases, and 10 bases separated the two germline ends. Looked up from germline, CDR1 is SEHNR and CDR2 is FQNEAQ (reference sequence). This CDR3 contains 15 residues. The CDR3 loop reads CASSLAWGLNTEAFF. The CDR3 nucleotides are TGTGCCAGCAGCTTAGCGTGGGGACTTAACACTGAAGCTTTCTTT. The entire variable domain, with the rest obtained from reference TRBV7-9 and TRBJ1-1, is as follows: DTGVSQNPRHKITKRGQNVTFRCDPISEHNRLYWYRQTLGQGPEFLTYFQNEAQLEKSRLLSDRFSAERPKGSFSTLEIQRTEQGDSAMYLCASSLAWGLNTEAFFGQGTRLTVV.

V usage is TRBV29-1 and J usage is TRBJ1-1; a possible D gene is TRBD1 (6 bases). CDR1 is SQVTM and CDR2 is ANQGSEA in the germline V gene. Trimming stripped 7 bases from V and 4 bases from J, with 16 bases between. This CDR3 has 13 residues. This CDR3 reads CSAARGGGTEAFF. CDR3 DNA: TGCAGCGCAGCAAGGGGGGGCGGCACTGAAGCTTTCTTT.

This clone was seen repeatedly, ten times or more. The V call is TRBV10-2, the J call TRBJ1-1; 8 bases map to TRBD1. The CDR3 totals 13 residues. The germline gives CDR1 WSHSY, CDR2 SAAADI. The V and J ends lost 7 bases and 7 bases, in that order; junction bases with no gene match: 8. The CDR3 DNA follows: TGCGCCAGCATCCAGGACAGGGAAGGTGAAGCTTTCTTT. Translating it yields CASIQDREGEAFF.

This chain joins TRBV11-3 and TRBJ2-5; the D is unclear. This CDR3 region has 14 residues. The V end lost 5 bases, the J end lost 1 base, and 11 bases lay between the germline ends. Germline V gives CDR1 SGHNT, CDR2 YENEEA. The CDR3 DNA reads TGTGCCAGCAGCCTCTCGGGTGCCCAAGAGACCCAGTACTTC. It is translated as CASSLSGAQETQYF.

The chain carries TRBV19 and TRBJ1-2; D perhaps matches TRBD1 (5 bases). The CDR3 consists of 14 residues. Germline CDR1 LNHDA, CDR2 SQIVND (reference sequence). V was trimmed by 6 bases and J by 1 base, leaving 12 bases between them. The CDR3 nucleotides read TGTGCCAGTAGGGGGACTGATAATAACTATGGCTACACCTTC. Protein: CASRGTDNNYGYTF.

This clone has only one observation. The rearrangement joins TRBV19 to TRBJ2-2, with D unclear. CDR3 size: 14 residues. Germline loops: CDR1 LNHDA, CDR2 SQIVND (reference sequence). Trimming took 7 bases from V and 4 from J, leaving 13 bases between them. CDR3 coding DNA: TGTGCCAGTACCCCGCAGGCTGGCACCGGGGAGCTGTTTTTT. This translates into CASTPQAGTGELFF.

The gene calls are TRBV29-1 and TRBJ2-5; 10 bases agree with TRBD2. The CDR3 is 15 residues long. Germline V gene data show CDR1 as SQVTM and CDR2 as ANQGSEA. With V trimmed by 5 bases and J by 5 bases, 11 bases remained unmatched. The CDR3 DNA is TGCAGCGTTATATTTCCCGGGACTAGCGATGAGACCCAGTACTTC. As protein: CSVIFPGTSDETQYF.

The chain is built from TRBV6-5 and TRBJ2-7; 7 nucleotides match TRBD2. V was pared by 0 bases and J by 3 bases, with 2 bases of the junction left unmatched. Germline V lookup: CDR1 MNHEY, CDR2 SVGAGI. The CDR3 is made up of 14 amino acids. The CDR3 coding sequence is TGTGCCAGCAGTTACTCGAGGGAGGGCTACGAGCAGTACTTC. Protein sequence: CASSYSREGYEQYF.

V gene TRBV19 combines with J gene TRBJ2-5; D may correspond to TRBD1 or TRBD2 (5 bases each). This CDR3 is 14 amino acids long. Looked up from germline, CDR1 is LNHDA and CDR2 is SQIVND (reference sequence). V was cut by 6 bases and J by 1 base, with 12 bases left in between. The CDR3 protein is CASSPPGPQETQYF. CDR3 in DNA: TGTGCCAGTAGCCCCCCGGGGCCCCAAGAGACCCAGTACTTC.

The J gene is TRBJ1-3, the V gene TRBV6-5; 7 bases align to TRBD1. This CDR3 has 14 amino acids. V shed 10 bases and J 2 bases; nucleotides not matched to a gene: 8. Per germline, CDR1 MNHEY and CDR2 SVGAGI. This CDR3 reads CATKQGKAGNTIYF. In DNA form, the CDR3 reads TGTGCCACCAAACAGGGGAAGGCTGGAAACACCATATATTTT.

This clone appeared many times. This chain connects TRBV2 to TRBJ2-1; 9 bases align to TRBD2. After removal of 4 bases from V and 2 bases from J, the junction contained 6 bases not matched to a gene. Germline V gene lookup returns CDR1 SNHLY and CDR2 FYNNEI. This CDR3 has 16 amino acids. DNA for the CDR3: TGTGCCAGCAGTGGGCCGGGACTAGCAACCTACAATGAGCAGTTCTTC. Amino acids: CASSGPGLATYNEQFF. The full variable domain, rest sourced from reference TRBV2 and TRBJ2-1, is EPEVTQTPSHQVTQMGQEVILRCVPISNHLYFYWYRQILGQKVEFLVSFYNNEISEKSEIFDDQFSVERPDGSNFTLKIRSTKLEDSAMYFCASSGPGLATYNEQFFGPGTRLTVL.

The genes are TRBV19 and TRBJ1-4, with D unresolved. V lost 9 bases and J lost 6, with 20 bases in between. The CDR3 loop spans 15 amino acids. CDR1 is LNHDA, CDR2 SQIVND, per germline (reference sequence). The chain's CDR3 is CASTPRGFGDEKLFF. CDR3 sequence (DNA): TGTGCCAGCACCCCCCGGGGATTCGGGGATGAAAAACTGTTTTTT.

This clone appeared a single time. The gene calls are TRBV19 and TRBJ2-7; 7 positions match TRBD1. The germline CDR1 and CDR2 sequences are LNHDA and SQIVND (reference sequence). The CDR3 loop spans 14 amino acids. V trimming: 4 bases; J trimming: 3 bases; junction bases outside the gene matches: 6. The CDR3 DNA follows: TGTGCCAGTAGTACCCAGGGGACAGTCTACGAGCAGTACTTC. This gives the protein CASSTQGTVYEQYF.

This sequence joins TRBV7-9 and TRBJ2-1, with 11 bases that match TRBD2. CDR3 length equals 15 residues. Trimming took 2 bases from V and 5 from J; bases not matched to a gene: 2. Germline lookup yields CDR1 SEHNR and CDR2 FQNEAQ (reference sequence). The CDR3 nucleotides read TGTGCCAGCAGCTTATTAGCGGGGGGGCACAATGAGCAGTTCTTC. Its translation is CASSLLAGGHNEQFF.

V gene TRBV19 combines with J gene TRBJ2-1; possible D gene TRBD1, 6 bases. This CDR3 has 15 residues. The germline V gene has CDR1 LNHDA and CDR2 SQIVND (reference sequence). Trimming took 3 bases from V and 0 from J, leaving 9 bases between them. This CDR3 reads CASSIAGDSYNEQFF. In DNA, the CDR3 is TGTGCCAGTAGTATTGCAGGGGACTCCTACAATGAGCAGTTCTTC.

The chain uses TRBV10-3 and TRBJ1-1; D is possibly TRBD1 (5 bases). Trimming removed 6 bases at V and 5 bases at J, with 19 bases between. The CDR3 totals 15 residues. Germline V gene lookup returns CDR1 ENHRY and CDR2 SYGVKD. The chain's CDR3 is CAIRSSVVGGTEAFF. The CDR3, as DNA: TGTGCCATCAGGAGTTCGGTAGTCGGGGGGACTGAAGCTTTCTTT.

The chain combines TRBV7-9 with TRBJ2-7; 7 bases fit TRBD1. The CDR3 sequence is 13 residues long. Germline lookup yields CDR1 SEHNR and CDR2 FQNEAQ (reference sequence). The V gene end was trimmed by 5 bases and the J gene end by 2 bases; junction bases not matched to a gene: 3. This CDR3 reads CASSRGQAYEQYF. For the CDR3, the DNA is TGTGCCAGCAGCCGAGGACAGGCCTACGAGCAGTACTTC.

The rearrangement joins TRBV25-1 to TRBJ2-3; TRBD2 matches 9 bases. Trimming at V came to 1 base and at J to 5 bases, leaving 7 bases not matched to a gene. Germline V gene sequence: CDR1 MGHDK, CDR2 SYGVNS. This CDR3 contains 16 residues. The CDR3 DNA sequence: TGTGCCAGCAGTGAATTTGGTAGCGGGAGCGGAGATACGCAGTATTTT. Residues: CASSEFGSGSGDTQYF.